Detailed here is one T cell receptor beta chain. Its antigen is not identified. The protocol was immunoSEQ multiplex PCR, while the TCRdb copy is restricted to in-frame clones and leaves out a portion. This sample has some 130,000 clones, with over 75% found just once. The data were obtained in a study of T cell responses to AZD1222 COVID-19 vaccine. Whole-study findings and limits: A reported finding is that nearly half of spike-specific TCRs target unmutated variant regions. All repertoire sampling was performed exclusively after the peak T cell response. White British ancestry dominated among donors, who included more females, and clonal diversity was possibly underestimated. With two AZD1222 doses given, Spike-specific TCR breadth and depth both rose.

The sequence was obtained from an adult in good health. The sequencing used peripheral blood, collected on day 0 of AZD1222 vaccination.

CDR3 nucleotides: TGTGCCACCAGTGATTTCGGGGCGCGGGGACAGAGTCTCAATACGCAGTATTTT. It yields the protein CATSDFGARGQSLNTQYF. V usage is TRBV24-1 and J usage is TRBJ2-3; possibly TRBD1 for D (7 bases). The ends were cut back, 1 base at V and 7 bases at J, with 23 bases in the middle. The germline V gene has CDR1 KGHDR and CDR2 SFDVKD. There are 18 residues in the CDR3.